This is a list of T cell receptor beta chains from one sample in a study of T cell repertoires in cytomegalovirus infection. These receptors' antigens are unknown. TCRdb used MiXCR to reprocess the reads, holding one entry per CDR3 protein. The table includes about 770,000 distinct CDR3 sequences, almost 30% detected once. Specimen: cultured CD8+ T cells from PBMCs, collected from culture after CMV antigen stimulation. The receptors come from a human donor in good health (CMV status not recorded). Some clones in this sample may be carry-over from other donors' samples. CDR3s include the opening cysteine and the closing phenylalanine or tryptophan. Expanded clones get a size class; other rows say once, few or many, or leave the size out.

TRBV14 few CASSQGEGQPQHF
TRBV18 - CASSPDSPRNEQFF
TRBV12-3/TRBV12-4 few CASRAGTGDMADTQYF
TRBV6-8 - CASSYVQGEKLFF
TRBV2 - CASSEDPTGSRGADYGYTF
TRBV7-9 - CASSFFETGEADTF
TRBV7-9 - CASSVWGLSNTGELFF
TRBV6-2/TRBV6-3 - CASSYYHSNQPQHF
TRBV12-5 - CASGFYSQETQYF
TRBV20-1 - CSARRRLADNEQFF
TRBV14 - CASRDRGKNEQFF
TRBV7-9 many CASSLGQGYLHF
TRBV5-1 - CASSKNPDRANTGELFF
TRBV15 - CATSTEGVEQFF
TRBV28 - CASSLSGYGGELFF
TRBV6-5 many CASVEWRQGIAGELFF
TRBV6-1 many CASRPLAGGRDTQYF
TRBV18 few CASSPWDRVYYYEQYF
TRBV7-9 - CASSLPGSANEKLFF
TRBV4-1 many CASSLAGGVDEQFF
TRBV27 - CASSPSVGDRVTDTQYF
TRBV4-1 few CASSQVSENYGYTF
TRBV5-8 few CASSLANSPDLGAFF
TRBV7-8 - CASSSPPGQGVQETQYF
TRBV29-1 - CSLPPSGGPGNTIYF
TRBV5-6 few CASSRGQGVYNEQFF
TRBV5-6 - CASSFAERAFF
TRBV19 - CASSTSTGTNQPQHF
TRBV7-9 few CASSSGQGTWGYTF
TRBV7-9 - CASTLGNALQYF
TRBV7-2 few CASSLSRAWSNQPQHF
TRBV7-9 - CASSPTPDRGNQETQYF
TRBV19 - CASSIELDGYTEAFF
TRBV29-1 - CSVEGRNEQFF
TRBV6-5 - CASSYFTGDGEQFF
TRBV7-3 - CASSPGRNGYTF
TRBV7-3 many CASSLIGGGHYNEQFF
TRBV28 - CASSFDRERGYTF
TRBV18 - CASSPPESNLVKLEAFF
TRBV6-5 - CASTEALGGEYTEAFF